The 6 T cell receptor beta chains below all came from one sample that was sequenced in a study of cytomegalovirus exposure and HLA in healthy donors. Assay used: immunoSEQ multiplex PCR; TCRdb lists only in-frame clones, some missing. This table has 70,000 to 75,000 clones, less than 95% appearing once. The source material was PBMCs. These receptors originate from a woman aged 18-29 years in good health and CMV-seronegative.

The J gene is TRBJ2-7, the V gene TRBV7-9; 9 bases match TRBD1. The CDR3 is 16 residues long. Germline CDR1 reads SEHNR; CDR2 reads FQNEAQ (reference sequence). V dropped 5 bases and J dropped 3; count of bases not matched to a gene: 11. CDR3 sequence: CASSPREGQGYYEQYF. CDR3 bases: TGTGCCAGCAGCCCAAGGGAGGGACAGGGCTACTACGAGCAGTACTTC.

The chain uses TRBV4-3 and TRBJ2-3; TRBD2 agrees at 7 bases. CDR1 is LGHNA, CDR2 YSLEER, per germline. V was pared by 0 bases and J by 4 bases, with 7 bases of the junction left unmatched. CDR3 length: 16 residues. In DNA, the CDR3 is TGCGCCAGCAGCCAAGATCCCAGCGGGACGGCAGATACGCAGTATTTT. This codes for CASSQDPSGTADTQYF.

This chain links TRBV19 with TRBJ2-5; 7 bases are shared with TRBD2. This CDR3 has 16 residues. Trimming cost V 5 bases and J 0 bases; bases outside gene matches: 9. Germline CDR1 and CDR2: LNHDA and SQIVND (reference sequence). This CDR3 is CASSSSPGGYQETQYF. The DNA of the CDR3 is TGTGCCAGTAGTTCCTCGCCCGGGGGGTACCAAGAGACCCAGTACTTC.

The rearrangement uses TRBV28 and TRBJ1-2; D not resolved. Deletions cut 5 bases from V and 4 bases from J, with 14 bases between. Germline CDR1 and CDR2: MDHEN and SYDVKM. The CDR3 runs 14 residues. CDR3 in DNA: TGTGCCAGCAGTATAAATCAGGCGACCTATGGCTACACCTTC. It is translated as CASSINQATYGYTF.

The chain recombines TRBV30 with TRBJ2-1; 8 bases agree with TRBD2. The CDR3 runs 15 residues. The V segment lost 4 bases and the J segment 6 bases; nucleotides outside the gene matches: 11. Germline CDR1 and CDR2: GTSNPN and SVGIG (reference sequence). CDR3 amino acids: CAWNPGLAGGNEQFF. The CDR3 region has the DNA TGTGCCTGGAACCCGGGACTGGCGGGAGGCAATGAGCAGTTCTTC.

This clone was seen only once. The V call is TRBV5-1, the J call TRBJ2-5; possibly TRBD2 for D (5 bases). The ends were cut back, 0 bases at V and 1 base at J, with 10 bases in the middle. The CDR3 totals 15 residues. Looked up from germline, CDR1 is SGHRS and CDR2 is YFSETQ. CDR3 residues: CASSLAGGPQETQYF. CDR3 sequence (DNA): TGCGCCAGCAGCTTGGCTGGCGGGCCCCAAGAGACCCAGTACTTC. The full variable domain, with the rest looked up from reference TRBV5-1 and TRBJ2-5, is KAGVTQTPRYLIKTRGQQVTLSCSPISGHRSVSWYQQTPGQGLQFLFEYFSETQRNKGNFPGRFSGRQFSNSRSEMNVSTLELGDSALYLCASSLAGGPQETQYFGPGTRLLVL.